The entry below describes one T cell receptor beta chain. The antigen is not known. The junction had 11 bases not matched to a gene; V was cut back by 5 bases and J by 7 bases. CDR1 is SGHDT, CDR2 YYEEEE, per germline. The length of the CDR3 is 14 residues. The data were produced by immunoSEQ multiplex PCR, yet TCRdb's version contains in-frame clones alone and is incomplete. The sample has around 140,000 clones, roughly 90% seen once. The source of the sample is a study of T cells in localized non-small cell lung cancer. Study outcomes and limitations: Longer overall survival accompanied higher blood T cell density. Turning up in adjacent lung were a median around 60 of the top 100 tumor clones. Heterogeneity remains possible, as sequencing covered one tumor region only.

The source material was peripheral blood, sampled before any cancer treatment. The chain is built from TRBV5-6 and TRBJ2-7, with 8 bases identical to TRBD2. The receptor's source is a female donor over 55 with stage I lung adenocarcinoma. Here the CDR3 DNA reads TGTGCCAGCAGAGAGACGGGACTAGTCGATGAGCAGTACTTC. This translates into CASRETGLVDEQYF.